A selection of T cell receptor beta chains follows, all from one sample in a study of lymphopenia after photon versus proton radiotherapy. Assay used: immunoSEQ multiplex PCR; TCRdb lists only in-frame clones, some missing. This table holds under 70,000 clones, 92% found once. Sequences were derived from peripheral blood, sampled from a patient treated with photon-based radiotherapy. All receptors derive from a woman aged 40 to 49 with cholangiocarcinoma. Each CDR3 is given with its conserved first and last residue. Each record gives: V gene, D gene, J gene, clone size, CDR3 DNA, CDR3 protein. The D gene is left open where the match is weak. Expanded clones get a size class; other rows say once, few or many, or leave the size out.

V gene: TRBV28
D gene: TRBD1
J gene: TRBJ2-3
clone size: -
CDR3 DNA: TGTGCCAGCAGTCCCGGACAGGGAGTGAGGGATACGCAGTATTTT
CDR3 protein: CASSPGQGVRDTQYF

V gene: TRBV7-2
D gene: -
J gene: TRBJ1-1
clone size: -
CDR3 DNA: TGTGCCAGCAGTTCTAGTCCCAGCACCACTGAAGCTTTCTTT
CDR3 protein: CASSSSPSTTEAFF

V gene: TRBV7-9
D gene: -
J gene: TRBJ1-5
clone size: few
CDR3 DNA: TGTGCCAGCAGCCAAGGCACCGGGGGAAAGCAGCCCCAGCATTTT
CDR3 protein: CASSQGTGGKQPQHF

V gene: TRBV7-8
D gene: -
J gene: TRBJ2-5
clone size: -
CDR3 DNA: TGTGCCAGCAGCACCTCCCCGGGACAAACGCAAGAGACCCAGTACTTC
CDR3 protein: CASSTSPGQTQETQYF

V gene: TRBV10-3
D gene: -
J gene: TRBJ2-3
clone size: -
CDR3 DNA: TGTGCCATCAGTGAAGGTGGAAACACAGATACGCAGTATTTT
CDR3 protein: CAISEGGNTDTQYF

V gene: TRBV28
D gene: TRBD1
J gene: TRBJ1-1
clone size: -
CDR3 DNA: TGTGCCAGCAGTTTAAGTAGGACAGGGTCGTCGGCTTTCTTT
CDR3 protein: CASSLSRTGSSAFF

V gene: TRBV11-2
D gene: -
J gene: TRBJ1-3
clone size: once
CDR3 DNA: TGTGCCAGCAGCCTACTACCCGGGGGAGGGATTACGAACACCATATATTTT
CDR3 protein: CASSLLPGGGITNTIYF

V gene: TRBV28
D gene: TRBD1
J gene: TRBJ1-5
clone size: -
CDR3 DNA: TGTGCCAGCAGTCAGGGGGACAGGGTAGGCCAGCCCCAGCATTTT
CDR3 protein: CASSQGDRVGQPQHF

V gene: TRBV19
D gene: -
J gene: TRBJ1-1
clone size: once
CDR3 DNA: TGTGCCAGTAGTTCAGGGCCCTTGGGTGGCGAAGCTTTCTTT
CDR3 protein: CASSSGPLGGEAFF

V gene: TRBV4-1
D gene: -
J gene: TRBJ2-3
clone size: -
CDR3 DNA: TGCGCCAGCAGCCAACACGTTACCATCACAGATACGCAGTATTTT
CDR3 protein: CASSQHVTITDTQYF

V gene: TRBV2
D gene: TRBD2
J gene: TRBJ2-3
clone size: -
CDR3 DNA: TGTGCCAGCAGTGGGCTAGCGGGAACCACAGATACGCAGTATTTT
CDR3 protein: CASSGLAGTTDTQYF

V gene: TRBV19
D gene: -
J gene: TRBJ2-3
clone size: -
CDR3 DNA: TGTGCCAGTAGTAACCCCTCGGCTGGGGGTGGAACAGATACGCAGTATTTT
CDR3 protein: CASSNPSAGGGTDTQYF

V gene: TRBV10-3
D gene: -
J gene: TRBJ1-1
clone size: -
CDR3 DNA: TGTGCCATCAGTGCCGTACAGGGTCGCACTGAAGCTTTCTTT
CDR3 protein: CAISAVQGRTEAFF

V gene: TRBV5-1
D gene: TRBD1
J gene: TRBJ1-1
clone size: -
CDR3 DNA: TGCGCCAGCAGCTTACAGGGGGAAGGCACTGAAGCTTTCTTT
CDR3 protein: CASSLQGEGTEAFF

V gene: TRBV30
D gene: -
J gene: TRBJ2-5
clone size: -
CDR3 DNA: TGTGCCTGGAGTGTATCAGAGACCCAGTACTTC
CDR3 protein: CAWSVSETQYF

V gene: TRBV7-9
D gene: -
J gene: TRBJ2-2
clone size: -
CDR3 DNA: TGTGCCAGCAGCTTAGGCGTTCAACCCTCGAACACCGGGGAGCTGTTTTTT
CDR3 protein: CASSLGVQPSNTGELFF

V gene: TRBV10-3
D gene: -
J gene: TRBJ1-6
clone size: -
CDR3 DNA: TGTGCCATCAGTGTGGGGGACTCCTATAATTCACCCCTCCACTTT
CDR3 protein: CAISVGDSYNSPLHF

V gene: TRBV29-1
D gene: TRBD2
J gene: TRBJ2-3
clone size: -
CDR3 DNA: TGCAGCGCTAGAGCGGGAGTGGGGGCAGATACGCAGTATTTT
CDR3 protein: CSARAGVGADTQYF

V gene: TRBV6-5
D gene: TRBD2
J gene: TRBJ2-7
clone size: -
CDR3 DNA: TGTGCCAGCAGTGACCGGGACTACCCCTACGAGCAGTACTTC
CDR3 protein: CASSDRDYPYEQYF

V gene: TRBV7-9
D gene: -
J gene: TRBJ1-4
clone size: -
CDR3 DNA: TGTGCCAGCAGCCCTGGAGGGGAAAAACTGTTTTTT
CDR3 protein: CASSPGGEKLFF

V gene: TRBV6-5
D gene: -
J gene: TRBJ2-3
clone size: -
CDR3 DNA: TGTGCCAGCAGTTACGAGGGGTCCCACACAGATACGCAGTATTTT
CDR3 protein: CASSYEGSHTDTQYF

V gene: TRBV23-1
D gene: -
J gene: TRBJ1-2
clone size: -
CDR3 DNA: TGCGCCAGCAGGTATAACAGGGACGAGAGAGGCGGCTACACCTTC
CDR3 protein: CASRYNRDERGGYTF

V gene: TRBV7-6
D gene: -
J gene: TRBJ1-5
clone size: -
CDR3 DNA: TGTGCCAGCAGCTCTGGACCAGGGCCTTGGCCCCAGCATTTT
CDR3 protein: CASSSGPGPWPQHF

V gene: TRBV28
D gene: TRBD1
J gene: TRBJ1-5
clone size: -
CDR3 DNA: TGTGCCAGCAGTTCCGGGACAGGGGGAACTTATAGCAATCAGCCCCAGCATTTT
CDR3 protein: CASSSGTGGTYSNQPQHF

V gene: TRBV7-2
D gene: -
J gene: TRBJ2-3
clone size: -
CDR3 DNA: TGTGCCAGCAGCTTAAGGGGGGCCAGCACAGATACGCAGTATTTT
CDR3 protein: CASSLRGASTDTQYF

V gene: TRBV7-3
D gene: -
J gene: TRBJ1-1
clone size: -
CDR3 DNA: TGTGCCAGCAGCCGGGAGCCGCTGAACACTGAAGCTTTCTTT
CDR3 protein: CASSREPLNTEAFF

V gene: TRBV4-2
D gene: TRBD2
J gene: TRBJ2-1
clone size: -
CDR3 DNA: TGTGCCAGCAGCCAAGATCCCGTGACTAGCGGGAGAGGGAATGAGCAGTTCTTC
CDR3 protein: CASSQDPVTSGRGNEQFF

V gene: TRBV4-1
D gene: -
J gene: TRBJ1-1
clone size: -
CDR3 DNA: TGCGCCAGCAGCCAAGAATTGGTCAGGGCTAACACTGAAGCTTTCTTT
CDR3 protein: CASSQELVRANTEAFF

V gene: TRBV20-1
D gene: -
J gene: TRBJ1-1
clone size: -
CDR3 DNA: TGCAGTGCAGAAGGGGCTTTCTTT
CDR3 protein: CSAEGAFF

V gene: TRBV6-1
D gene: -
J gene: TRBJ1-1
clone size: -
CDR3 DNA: TGTGCCAGCGCAACAGGGATGAACACTGAAGCTTTCTTT
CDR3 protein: CASATGMNTEAFF

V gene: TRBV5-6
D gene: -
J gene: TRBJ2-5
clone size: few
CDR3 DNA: TGTGCCAGCAGCCCGCCCGGCAGACAAGAGACCCAGTACTTC
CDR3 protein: CASSPPGRQETQYF

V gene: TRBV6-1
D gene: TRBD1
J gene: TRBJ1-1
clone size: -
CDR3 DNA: TGTGCCAGCAGTGCGGGTACAGGGGTAGAGACTGAAGCTTTCTTT
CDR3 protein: CASSAGTGVETEAFF

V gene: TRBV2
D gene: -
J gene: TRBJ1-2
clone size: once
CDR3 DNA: TGTGCCAGCAGGGTTGATTACTATGGCTACACCTTC
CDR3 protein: CASRVDYYGYTF

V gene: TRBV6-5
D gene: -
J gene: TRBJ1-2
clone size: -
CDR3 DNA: TGTGCCAGCATGGTAGATCCCAGGGGTGAAGGCTACACCTTC
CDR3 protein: CASMVDPRGEGYTF

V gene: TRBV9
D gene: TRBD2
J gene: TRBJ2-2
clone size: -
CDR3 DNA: TGTGCCAGCAGCGAGGGGAGCGGGGGTAAGGGGGAGCTGTTTTTT
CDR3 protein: CASSEGSGGKGELFF

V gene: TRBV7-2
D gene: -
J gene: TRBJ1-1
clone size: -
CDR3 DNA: TGTGCCAGCAGCCCCTCACGGGATACTGAAGCTTTCTTT
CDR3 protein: CASSPSRDTEAFF

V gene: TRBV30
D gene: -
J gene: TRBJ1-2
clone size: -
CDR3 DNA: TGTGCCTGGAGTGTGGGGGGCGCAAGGTTAAGCTACACCTTC
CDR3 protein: CAWSVGGARLSYTF

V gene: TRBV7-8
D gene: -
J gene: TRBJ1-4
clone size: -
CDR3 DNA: TGTGCCAGCAGCTTGAAGGGGATAGAAAAACTGTTTTTT
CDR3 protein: CASSLKGIEKLFF

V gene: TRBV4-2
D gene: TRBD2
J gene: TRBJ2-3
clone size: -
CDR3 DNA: TGTGCCAGCAGTCCCTCTGCGGGAGGCCCAGATACGCAGTATTTT
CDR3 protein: CASSPSAGGPDTQYF

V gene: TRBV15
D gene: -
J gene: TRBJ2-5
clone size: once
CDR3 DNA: TGTGCCACCAGCAGAGTAGGAGGGGAGACCCAGTACTTC
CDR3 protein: CATSRVGGETQYF